This TCR beta chain was obtained from a study of human T cells and chemical hapten exposure. For the study at large: Recorded diagnoses among the mostly female patients were alopecia areata, totalis or universalis.

The time point is: patch test 3, about 24 weeks after DPC sensitization. Treatment: therapeutic diphenylcyclopropenone sensitization with weekly scalp DPC. Findings and caveats of the study: Having alopecia, donors may respond immunologically unlike healthy people.

Trimming removed 2 bases from V and 3 bases from J, with 5 bases in between. The CDR3 runs to 12 residues. Germline lookup yields CDR1 SGHDT and CDR2 YYEEEE. TCRdb analysed the RACE reads with MiXCR anew, one entry per CDR3 protein. The sample shows approximately 97,000 distinct CDR3 sequences, 27% of them seen only once. The table lists this clonotype with a few counts. Its antigen is as yet unknown. The chain links TRBV5-6 to TRBJ1-1; unclear D gene. Sample: whole blood, taken in connection with sensitization to the hapten diphenylcyclopropenone (DPC). This sequence was found in a man aged 35 to 55 with alopecia areata. Some clones in this sample may be carry-over from other donors' samples. The DNA of the CDR3 is TGTGCCAGCAGCTTAAGGTACACTGAAGCTTTCTTT. Amino acids: CASSLRYTEAFF.